This TCR beta chain originates from a study of breast tumors, draining lymph nodes, adjacent tissues. Notes on the study in general: Data only fit, rather than demonstrated, lymph node origin of most tumor T cells. Compared with lymph nodes, tumors were less diverse; compared with nontumor tissue, more. Luminal-like breast cancer showed significantly greater tumor-nontumor repertoire similarity than basal-like breast cancer did.

Axillary draining lymph nodes of breast cancer patients supplied the node samples. CDR3 size: 15 residues. Germline V gene data show CDR1 as MNHNS and CDR2 as SASEGT. With 5 bases removed from V and 8 bases from J, the gap between germline ends came to 21 bases. One entry per CDR3 protein, called by TCRdb with MiXCR from the multiplex PCR reads. The sample has some 200,000 distinct CDR3 sequences, around a third seen once. This clonotype appeared many times. Its antigen remains unidentified. The chain carries TRBV6-1 and TRBJ1-2, with unresolved D. The sample comprised axillary lymph node tissue. The TCR was taken from a female donor with breast cancer. Some clones in this sample may be carry-over from other donors' samples. DNA for the CDR3: TGTGCCAGCAGTAGCCGGACGGCCCTAGCTGGCGGCTACACCTTC. Translating it yields CASSSRTALAGGYTF.